A single sample is the source of the 12 T cell receptor beta chains below, sequenced in a study of T cells after posttransplantation cyclophosphamide. TCRdb's table, derived via immunoSEQ multiplex PCR, lists solely in-frame clones and lacks some. This repertoire shows under 7,000 clones, over 70% found once; its top ten account for roughly 29%. Sequences were obtained from memory CD4+ T cells sorted from blood. These receptors were taken from a woman in her 50s in good health and a related stem cell transplant donor.

The gene calls are TRBV18 and TRBJ1-2; 7 positions agree with TRBD1. Looked up from germline, CDR1 is KGHSH and CDR2 is LQKENI. Unmatched junction bases numbered 6, after V lost 3 bases and J lost 5 bases. The CDR3 covers 14 residues. The CDR3 DNA reads TGTGCCAGCTCACCGCCGGGACAGTCGTATGGCTACACCTTC. Protein product: CASSPPGQSYGYTF.

The rearrangement links TRBV9 to TRBJ1-1; D may be TRBD1 (5 bases). V was cut by 3 bases and J by 5 bases, with 14 bases left in between. The V gene's germline CDR1 is SGDLS and CDR2 YYNGEE. The CDR3 covers 14 residues. CDR3 nucleotide sequence: TGTGCCAGCAGCGCAACCCAGGGTGTGACTGAAGCTTTCTTT. As protein: CASSATQGVTEAFF.

The CDR3 region has the DNA TGTGCCAGCAGTTCACCGGGACTAGATGCGAATGAGCAGTTCTTC. Translating gives CASSSPGLDANEQFF. The V gene is TRBV28, the J gene TRBJ2-1, with 8 bases lining up with TRBD2. The length of the CDR3 is 15 residues. Germline V gives CDR1 MDHEN, CDR2 SYDVKM. J lost 7 bases, V lost 4 bases, and 9 bases had no gene match.

The chain recombines TRBV6-1 with TRBJ2-3, with a possible D match to TRBD2 (5 bases). V was trimmed by 6 bases and J by 3 bases, leaving 10 bases between them. The CDR3 covers 13 residues. Germline values: CDR1 MNHNS, CDR2 SASEGT. This CDR3 is CASSLRLTDTQYF. In nucleotides, the CDR3 is TGTGCCAGCAGCCTCCGACTAACAGATACGCAGTATTTT.

The table lists this clone with a count of one. This sequence joins TRBV28 and TRBJ1-2, with 7 nucleotides matching TRBD1. CDR1 is MDHEN, CDR2 SYDVKM, per germline. Trimming took 6 bases from V and 8 from J; bases not matched to a gene: 12. This CDR3 has 14 amino acids. The DNA of the CDR3 is TGTGCCAGCAGCCCTCCTTGGACAGGCGAAGGCTACACCTTC. It is translated as CASSPPWTGEGYTF.

This rearrangement joins TRBV28 to TRBJ1-3; 9 bases are shared with TRBD1. This CDR3 spans 18 amino acids. The germline CDR1 and CDR2 sequences are MDHEN and SYDVKM. The V segment lost 1 base and the J segment 3 bases; nucleotides outside the gene matches: 10. The CDR3 here is CASSLLGPQGALGNTIYF. The DNA of the CDR3 is TGTGCCAGCAGTTTATTGGGCCCACAGGGGGCGCTTGGAAACACCATATATTTT.

The rearrangement joins TRBV19 to TRBJ1-2; TRBD1 matches 8 bases. Losses at the gene ends were 5 bases for V and 5 bases for J; bases not matched to a gene: 7. The germline CDR1 and CDR2 sequences are LNHDA and SQIVND (reference sequence). The CDR3 covers 14 residues. CDR3 region: CASSDRGRLYGYTF. The CDR3 DNA sequence: TGTGCCAGTAGTGACAGGGGCCGACTATATGGCTACACCTTC.

The chain recombines TRBV9 with TRBJ1-6, with a weak D call TRBD1 (5 bases). Germline assignment: CDR1 SGDLS and CDR2 YYNGEE. The CDR3 is made up of 14 amino acids. With 4 bases removed from V and 6 bases from J, the gap between germline ends came to 11 bases. The CDR3 DNA sequence: TGTGCCAGCAGCAACCAGGGAATTAATTCACCCCTCCACTTT. This translates into CASSNQGINSPLHF.

The rearrangement joins TRBV5-4 to TRBJ2-3, with D hard to call. CDR1 is SGHNT and CDR2 is YYREEE in the germline V gene (reference sequence). This CDR3 comprises 14 residues. Trimming shortened V by 3 bases and J by 0 bases, and 8 bases separated the two germline ends. The CDR3 nucleotides read TGTGCCAGCAGCTACGCGGTTAGCACAGATACGCAGTATTTT. Amino acids: CASSYAVSTDTQYF.

Note on this clone: A read error may produce the germline difference seen at one junction end. The rearrangement joins TRBV6-6 to TRBJ1-2, with TRBD1 as a possible D gene (5 bases). Germline V lookup: CDR1 MNHNY, CDR2 SVGAGI (reference sequence). The CDR3 has 16 amino acids. CDR3 loop: CASSDSVQGPRRGYTF. The CDR3 coding sequence is TGTGCCAGCAGTGACTCGGTGCAGGGCCCCCGACGTGGCTACACCTTC.

V usage is TRBV20-1 and J usage is TRBJ2-1, with a tentative D call TRBD2 (5 bases). CDR1 is DFQATT and CDR2 is SNEGSKA in the germline V gene (reference sequence). Trimming pared 5 bases from V and 16 bases from J, leaving 18 bases between. The CDR3 consists of 11 residues. CDR3: CSAARAGLQFF. As DNA, the CDR3 is TGCAGTGCTGCGAGGGCTGGACTGCAATTCTTC.

The chain employs TRBV10-2 and TRBJ1-1; possible D gene TRBD1, 6 bases. The CDR3 is 15 residues long. Trimming removed 8 bases at V and 1 base at J, with 17 bases between. CDR1 and CDR2 (germline): WSHSY, SAAADI. The CDR3 DNA reads TGCGCCAGCGACGGACAGCGGTACGGGAACACTGAAGCTTTCTTT. Residues: CASDGQRYGNTEAFF.